This TCR beta chain was obtained from a study of blood T cells in healthy people across ages. Next came a second PCR, run for about 6 to 12 cycles, which used a sample-barcoded 5' primer along with a J-beta primer mix. TCRdb re-called the 5' RACE reads with MiXCR, one entry per CDR3 protein. The sample has 1.2 million to 1.5 million distinct CDR3 sequences, approximately 59% seen once. There are a few counts of this clonotype. Trimming removed 6 bases from V and 6 bases from J, with 11 bases in between. Germline-derived CDR1 and CDR2 are MNHEY and SVGEGT. This CDR3 contains 13 residues. The rearrangement uses TRBV6-2 or TRBV6-3 and TRBJ2-2; D remains ambiguous. Material for sequencing was blood. The source of this sequence is a man between 18 and 29 years old in good health. CDR3: CASRGQAAGELFF. As DNA, the CDR3 is TGTGCCAGCAGGGGCCAGGCGGCCGGGGAGCTGTTTTTT.